Listed below are T cell receptor beta chains from one sample, sequenced in a study of blood T cell repertoires in COVID-19. Clones were sequenced by immunoSEQ multiplex PCR, and TCRdb holds only the in-frame ones, with some missing. The sample holds roughly 120,000 clones, about 85% seen once. The sequenced sample consisted of peripheral blood. All receptors derive from a woman at least 80 years old with COVID-19, enrolled during active disease. The CDR3 runs from the conserved cysteine through the conserved F or W. D genes are given only for firm matches. Clone size is given for some rows only: seen once, a few or many times, or a class if the clone is expanded.

size: -; J: TRBJ1-4; D: TRBD1; V: TRBV15; DNA: TGTGCCACCAGCAGGGACAGGGGGCGAGATGAAAAACTGTTTTTT; CDR3: CATSRDRGRDEKLFF
size: -; J: TRBJ1-1; D: -; V: TRBV5-1; DNA: TGCGCCAGCAGCAGGGGGAACGGTGAAGCTTTCTTT; CDR3: CASSRGNGEAFF
size: -; J: TRBJ2-2; D: TRBD1; V: TRBV2; DNA: TGTGCCAGCAGATCGGACAGGGGGATAGCCGGGGAGCTGTTTTTT; CDR3: CASRSDRGIAGELFF
size: -; J: TRBJ2-2; D: -; V: TRBV19; DNA: TGTGCCAGTACTCTCCAACCCCAGGGAGGACCCGGGGAGCTGTTTTTT; CDR3: CASTLQPQGGPGELFF
size: -; J: TRBJ1-4; D: -; V: TRBV6-5; DNA: TGTGCCAGCGGGGGGGTCGGAACAAATGAAAAACTGTTTTTT; CDR3: CASGGVGTNEKLFF
size: -; J: TRBJ2-2; D: -; V: TRBV5-1; DNA: TGCGCCAGCAGCTTGAATTTTGTGTCGACCGGGGAGCTGTTTTTT; CDR3: CASSLNFVSTGELFF
size: -; J: TRBJ2-4; D: TRBD2; V: TRBV6-1; DNA: TGTGCCAGCAGTGAATATCGGGGGGATGGCATTCAGTACTTC; CDR3: CASSEYRGDGIQYF
size: -; J: TRBJ2-5; D: TRBD2; V: TRBV28; DNA: TGTGCCAGCAGTTTAGGTAGCGGGAGGGCCCAAGAGACCCAGTACTTC; CDR3: CASSLGSGRAQETQYF
size: -; J: TRBJ1-1; D: -; V: TRBV4-2; DNA: TGTGCCAGCAGCCAAGAACGGGAATCGAACACTGAAGCTTTCTTT; CDR3: CASSQERESNTEAFF
size: -; J: TRBJ2-5; D: TRBD1; V: TRBV3-1/TRBV3-2; DNA: TGTGCCAGCAGACTCGAGAGGGGGACAGGGGGCTTAAAGACCCAGTACTTC; CDR3: CASRLERGTGGLKTQYF
size: -; J: TRBJ1-6; D: -; V: TRBV11-2; DNA: TGTGCCAGCAGCTTATCGACGGGACAAAGTTCACCCCTCCACTTT; CDR3: CASSLSTGQSSPLHF
size: -; J: TRBJ2-5; D: -; V: TRBV19; DNA: TGTGCCAGTTCCAGAGGGAGGTCAGAGACCCAGTACTTC; CDR3: CASSRGRSETQYF
size: -; J: TRBJ2-1; D: -; V: TRBV11-2; DNA: TGTGCCAGCAGCTCCCTAATGGGGGGGCAGGGGCAGTTCTTC; CDR3: CASSSLMGGQGQFF
size: -; J: TRBJ1-5; D: -; V: TRBV3-1/TRBV3-2; DNA: TGTGCCAGCAGCCAATTAGGTAATTGGGCTAATCAGCCCCAGCATTTT; CDR3: CASSQLGNWANQPQHF
size: -; J: TRBJ2-3; D: -; V: TRBV12-3/TRBV12-4; DNA: TGTGCCAGCAGTTTAGCGCAGGCTCTACCGCAGTATTTT; CDR3: CASSLAQALPQYF
size: -; J: TRBJ1-2; D: TRBD1; V: TRBV27; DNA: TGTGCCAGCAGTCCCGGGACAGTGATTAGCTACACCTTC; CDR3: CASSPGTVISYTF
size: -; J: TRBJ1-1; D: TRBD1; V: TRBV2; DNA: TGTGCCAGCAATAACCGCCCCGGACAGGGGGGCACTGAAGCTTTCTTT; CDR3: CASNNRPGQGGTEAFF
size: once; J: TRBJ1-5; D: TRBD1; V: TRBV6-1; DNA: TGTGCCAGCAGTGAGACCCCCGGGACAGGGGGTATCAATCAGCCCCAGCATTTT; CDR3: CASSETPGTGGINQPQHF
size: -; J: TRBJ1-4; D: TRBD1; V: TRBV19; DNA: TGTGCCAGTAGTCCCCAGGGACAGGAACGTAATGAAAAACTGTTTTTT; CDR3: CASSPQGQERNEKLFF
size: few; J: TRBJ1-1; D: TRBD1; V: TRBV18; DNA: TGTGCCAGCTCACTAGGGACAGCTGAAGCTTTCTTT; CDR3: CASSLGTAEAFF
size: -; J: TRBJ1-1; D: -; V: TRBV19; DNA: TGTGCCAGTAGTTCCACGCTAGGGAACACTGAAGCTTTCTTT; CDR3: CASSSTLGNTEAFF
size: -; J: TRBJ2-2; D: -; V: TRBV5-4; DNA: TGTGCCAGCAGCGACAGGGTCCTAGCGTCGAACACCGGGGAGCTGTTTTTT; CDR3: CASSDRVLASNTGELFF
size: -; J: TRBJ2-1; D: -; V: TRBV11-2; DNA: TGTGCCAGCAGCTTAGAATGGCTGGCTAGCTCTGAGCAGTTCTTC; CDR3: CASSLEWLASSEQFF
size: -; J: TRBJ2-2; D: -; V: TRBV5-1; DNA: TGCGCCAGCAGCTTGGGGCCCAACACCGGGGAGCTGTTTTTT; CDR3: CASSLGPNTGELFF
size: -; J: TRBJ2-1; D: -; V: TRBV6-6; DNA: TGTGCCAGCAGTTTCTTACAGGGCAATGATGAGCAGTTCTTC; CDR3: CASSFLQGNDEQFF
size: -; J: TRBJ2-6; D: -; V: TRBV5-4; DNA: TGTGCCAGTACCGGATCCGGGTTTAGTGGGGCCAACGTCCTGACTTTC; CDR3: CASTGSGFSGANVLTF
size: -; J: TRBJ1-5; D: -; V: TRBV6-2/TRBV6-3; DNA: TGTGCCAGCAGTTACCGTCGGGGGGCGAGTCAGCCCCAGCATTTT; CDR3: CASSYRRGASQPQHF
size: -; J: TRBJ1-2; D: TRBD1; V: TRBV27; DNA: TGTGCCAGCAGTCTATCCGGCACCGGGACAGGTTCCTATGGCTACACCTTC; CDR3: CASSLSGTGTGSYGYTF
size: -; J: TRBJ2-7; D: -; V: TRBV3-1/TRBV3-2; DNA: TGTGCCAGCAGCCAAGAAGTTTCAGGGAAGGTCTACGAGCAGTACTTC; CDR3: CASSQEVSGKVYEQYF
size: once; J: TRBJ2-2; D: -; V: TRBV9; DNA: TGTGCCAGCAGTGGGGGGAGGACTTACACCGGGGAGCTGTTTTTT; CDR3: CASSGGRTYTGELFF
size: -; J: TRBJ2-5; D: TRBD2; V: TRBV7-2; DNA: TGTGCCAGCAGCTCCCGGAGCGGGAGGAGGCAAGAGACCCAGTACTTC; CDR3: CASSSRSGRRQETQYF
size: -; J: TRBJ1-2; D: -; V: TRBV5-5; DNA: TGTGCCAGCAGCTTGGATCCCGTGGGGCAGGGGTATGGCTACACCTTC; CDR3: CASSLDPVGQGYGYTF
size: -; J: TRBJ2-2; D: -; V: TRBV6-5; DNA: TGTGCCAGCAGTCTTACACCGGAGGCCGGGGAGCTGTTTTTT; CDR3: CASSLTPEAGELFF
size: -; J: TRBJ2-1; D: TRBD2; V: TRBV18; DNA: TGTGCCAGCTCACCCGGACTAGTCAATGAGCAGTTCTTC; CDR3: CASSPGLVNEQFF
size: -; J: TRBJ2-1; D: -; V: TRBV28; DNA: TGTGCCAGCAGTTCCTTCGACTTCTACAATGAGCAGTTCTTC; CDR3: CASSSFDFYNEQFF
size: -; J: TRBJ2-7; D: TRBD1; V: TRBV6-2/TRBV6-3; DNA: TGTGCCAGCAGTGACCCGGGACAGGGGAGAGAGCAGTACTTC; CDR3: CASSDPGQGREQYF
size: -; J: TRBJ2-2; D: TRBD2; V: TRBV6-5; DNA: TGTGCCAGCAGCCCCCTAGCGGGTGGCACCGGGGAGCTGTTTTTT; CDR3: CASSPLAGGTGELFF
size: -; J: TRBJ2-1; D: -; V: TRBV7-3; DNA: TGTGCCAGCAGCTCCTTAGCTGGGAATGAGCAGTTCTTC; CDR3: CASSSLAGNEQFF
size: -; J: TRBJ2-1; D: TRBD1; V: TRBV18; DNA: TGTGCCAGCTCACCAGCAGCCGGGACAGCCTACAATGAGCAGTTCTTC; CDR3: CASSPAAGTAYNEQFF
size: once; J: TRBJ2-5; D: TRBD1; V: TRBV25-1; DNA: TGTGCCAGCAGTGAGCTGACAGGGGCCCGAGAGACCCAGTACTTC; CDR3: CASSELTGARETQYF
size: -; J: TRBJ2-1; D: -; V: TRBV6-2/TRBV6-3; DNA: TGTGCCAGCAGCCTAGGACAGTTCGGCAATGAGCAGTTCTTC; CDR3: CASSLGQFGNEQFF
size: -; J: TRBJ2-5; D: TRBD1; V: TRBV7-9; DNA: TGTGCCAGCAGCCCCACCCCCGACAGGGACAGTGAAGAGACCCAGTACTTC; CDR3: CASSPTPDRDSEETQYF
size: -; J: TRBJ1-1; D: -; V: TRBV28; DNA: TGTGCCAGCAGTTTACCTACGAACACTGAAGCTTTCTTT; CDR3: CASSLPTNTEAFF
size: -; J: TRBJ2-6; D: -; V: TRBV15; DNA: TGTGCCACCCTAAGTGGGGCCAACGTCCTGACTTTC; CDR3: CATLSGANVLTF
size: -; J: TRBJ2-1; D: -; V: TRBV18; DNA: TGTGCCAGCTCACCGCGGGACAGCTTGACCTACAATGAGCAGTTCTTC; CDR3: CASSPRDSLTYNEQFF
size: -; J: TRBJ2-2; D: -; V: TRBV5-6; DNA: TGTGCCAGCAGCTTGGTTACAGGCACCGGGGAGCTGTTTTTT; CDR3: CASSLVTGTGELFF
size: -; J: TRBJ1-2; D: TRBD1; V: TRBV4-2; DNA: TGTGCCAGCAGCCAAGAGGGGCAGGGGGGAAGCTACACCTTC; CDR3: CASSQEGQGGSYTF
size: -; J: TRBJ1-1; D: TRBD1; V: TRBV4-1; DNA: TGCGCCAGCAGCCAACCGACAGGGGAAGCTTTCTTT; CDR3: CASSQPTGEAFF
size: -; J: TRBJ2-4; D: TRBD2; V: TRBV19; DNA: TGTGCCAGTAGTAGCGGGACTAGCGGGAGGCCCGCCAAAAACATTCAGTACTTC; CDR3: CASSSGTSGRPAKNIQYF
size: -; J: TRBJ1-1; D: -; V: TRBV15; DNA: TGTGCCACCACCAGTGGGTATGAACGGCGAGGGGCTTTCTTT; CDR3: CATTSGYERRGAFF